The 23 T cell receptor beta chains below all came from one sample that was sequenced in a study of blood T cell repertoires in COVID-19. Method: immunoSEQ multiplex PCR; TCRdb's copy keeps in-frame clones and lacks some. The sample has 80,000 to 100,000 clones, 75% to 90% seen once. The sequenced material came from peripheral blood. The receptor set was obtained from a woman older than 75 with acute or convalescent COVID-19.

The chain joins TRBV28 to TRBJ1-4; 8 bases are shared with TRBD1. The V gene's germline CDR1 is MDHEN and CDR2 SYDVKM. V gave up 10 bases and J gave up 2 bases; unmatched junction bases: 6. The CDR3 length is 14 residues. CDR3 in amino acids: CATQGAHTNEKLFF. The CDR3, as DNA: TGTGCCACGCAGGGGGCGCATACTAATGAAAAACTGTTTTTT.

A remark on this clone: In the same sample, other DNA sequences code for this CDR3. The rearrangement links TRBV12-3 or TRBV12-4 to TRBJ2-7; 7 positions agree with TRBD1. Trimming cost V 6 bases and J 6 bases; bases outside gene matches: 5. The CDR3 contains 12 residues. This chain's CDR3 is CASSLTGFEQYF. The DNA for the CDR3 is TGTGCCAGCAGCCTGACAGGGTTCGAGCAGTACTTC.

The chain has TRBV24-1 and TRBJ1-5; 8 bases are a match to TRBD1. The CDR3 runs 15 residues. Trimming at V came to 4 bases and at J to 2 bases, leaving 3 bases not matched to a gene. Germline values: CDR1 KGHDR, CDR2 SFDVKD. The CDR3 spells CATSEAGGGNQPQHF. CDR3 nucleotides: TGTGCCACCAGTGAGGCAGGGGGCGGCAATCAGCCCCAGCATTTT.

The chain uses TRBV5-1 and TRBJ1-4, with 11 bases identical to TRBD1. In germline, CDR1 is SGHRS, CDR2 YFSETQ. Trimming took 0 bases from V and 8 from J; bases not matched to a gene: 0. CDR3 length: 14 residues. Here the CDR3 DNA reads TGCGCCAGCAGCTTGGGGGACAGGGGGGAAAAACTGTTTTTT. As protein: CASSLGDRGEKLFF.

The chain carries TRBV19 and TRBJ1-4; TRBD1 aligns across 7 bases. The CDR3 is 15 residues long. CDR1 and CDR2 (germline): LNHDA, SQIVND (reference sequence). Unmatched junction bases numbered 10, after V lost 5 bases and J lost 7 bases. The CDR3 nucleotides are TGTGCCAGTAGTGTACAGACAGGGTTGAGTGAAAAACTGTTTTTT. Protein product: CASSVQTGLSEKLFF.

V and J are TRBV15 and TRBJ1-2; D gene ambiguous. V was pared by 3 bases and J by 1 base, with 12 bases between. The CDR3 is 15 amino acids. From germline, CDR1 is LNHNV and CDR2 YYDKDF (reference sequence). CDR3 amino acids: CATSSYGHFNYGYTF. In nucleotides, the CDR3 is TGTGCCACCAGCAGTTATGGGCATTTTAACTATGGCTACACCTTC.

The chain is built from TRBV4-2 and TRBJ1-2; possibly TRBD1 for D (6 bases). The CDR3 is made up of 15 amino acids. Germline V lookup: CDR1 LGHNA, CDR2 YNFKEQ. V was cut by 3 bases and J by 4 bases, with 15 bases left in between. The CDR3 sequence: CASSQEYQGSYGYTF. The CDR3, as DNA: TGTGCCAGCAGCCAGGAGTATCAGGGGAGCTATGGCTACACCTTC.

This chain links TRBV19 with TRBJ2-1; 9 nucleotides align to TRBD2. The germline V gene has CDR1 LNHDA and CDR2 SQIVND (reference sequence). J lost 13 bases, V lost 1 base, and 2 bases had no gene match. CDR3 size: 12 residues. In nucleotides, the CDR3 is TGTGCCAGTAGTATAGGAGCGGGGGGCCAGTTCTTC. This sequence encodes CASSIGAGGQFF.

In this sample, this clone turned up a few times. The V and J genes are TRBV5-1 and TRBJ1-1, with 12 bases identical to TRBD1. The CDR3 has 16 residues. V shed 5 bases, J shed 1 base, and the junction held 6 bases outside the gene matches. Per the germline V gene, CDR1 is SGHRS and CDR2 is YFSETQ. CDR3: CASRSGQGARNTEAFF. Here the CDR3 DNA reads TGCGCCAGCAGGTCGGGACAGGGGGCTCGGAACACTGAAGCTTTCTTT.

By share, this clone ranks as hyperexpanded (1% or more). This sequence joins TRBV11-3 and TRBJ2-2; perhaps TRBD1 as D (6 bases). Germline V gene data show CDR1 as SGHNT and CDR2 as YENEEA. Trimming removed 5 bases at V and 7 bases at J, with 14 bases between. This CDR3 contains 14 residues. The DNA of the CDR3 is TGTGCCAGCAGCATTCCTCTAGGGGGCGGGGAGCTGTTTTTT. It yields the protein CASSIPLGGGELFF.

This chain links TRBV5-6 with TRBJ1-2; no clear D. Per germline, CDR1 SGHDT and CDR2 YYEEEE. Trimming removed 3 bases at V and 8 bases at J, with 17 bases between. This CDR3 region has 14 residues. The CDR3 here is CASSSPQWRAGYTF. CDR3 DNA: TGTGCCAGCAGCTCTCCTCAGTGGAGGGCCGGCTACACCTTC.

This clone was seen once. The chain links TRBV7-3 to TRBJ2-1, with 12 bases matching TRBD2. In germline, CDR1 is SGHTA, CDR2 FQGTGA. V lost 2 bases and J lost 10; bases outside the gene matches: 12. The CDR3 has 17 amino acids. The CDR3 nucleotides read TGTGCCAGCAGCTTACGAGGAGCTAGCGGGGGGGCAAGGGAGCAGTTCTTC. Amino acids: CASSLRGASGGAREQFF.

This chain connects TRBV15 to TRBJ1-4, with D perhaps TRBD1 (5 bases). The length of the CDR3 is 14 residues. Trimming cost V 2 bases and J 1 base, with 5 bases left between them. Germline-derived CDR1 and CDR2 are LNHNV and YYDKDF (reference sequence). In DNA, the CDR3 is TGTGCCACCAGCAGACAGGGAACTAATGAAAAACTGTTTTTT. It codes for CATSRQGTNEKLFF.

The V call is TRBV4-1, the J call TRBJ1-4; D is uncertain. Looked up from germline, CDR1 is MGHRA and CDR2 is YSYEKL. The CDR3 covers 15 residues. V was shortened by 4 bases and J by 0 bases, with 9 bases between the two germline ends. CDR3 in DNA: TGCGCCAGCAGCCCCCTGACACCAACTAATGAAAAACTGTTTTTT. Amino acids: CASSPLTPTNEKLFF.

The table lists this clone with a count of one. This sequence joins TRBV7-2 and TRBJ1-1; D unresolved. This CDR3 is 14 amino acids long. Trimming cost V 1 base and J 1 base, with 7 bases left between them. CDR1 and CDR2 (germline): SGHTA, FQGNSA. CDR3 nucleotide sequence: TGTGCCAGCAGCTTAGAGTCGGGGAACACTGAAGCTTTCTTT. Residues: CASSLESGNTEAFF.

This chain links TRBV9 with TRBJ2-5; D is possibly TRBD1 (6 bases). V lost 4 bases to trimming and J lost 2 bases, with 15 bases between them. This CDR3 is 15 amino acids long. CDR1 is SGDLS and CDR2 is YYNGEE in the germline V gene. CDR3 DNA: TGTGCCAGCAGCCGTTGGACAGCTCCTCAAGAGACCCAGTACTTC. This codes for CASSRWTAPQETQYF.

The chain is built from TRBV2 and TRBJ1-2; 9 nucleotides match TRBD1. Trimming took 8 bases from V and 8 from J; bases not matched to a gene: 6. CDR1 and CDR2 from the germline V gene are SNHLY and FYNNEI. The CDR3 contains 12 residues. The CDR3 region is CASSGTGNGYTF. The CDR3 DNA reads as TGTGCCAGCTCCGGGACAGGGAACGGCTACACCTTC.

Turning to this clone: Other DNA sequences from this sample encode an identical CDR3 as well. The chain employs TRBV18 and TRBJ2-3; 9 bases agree with TRBD1. The V segment lost 2 bases and the J segment 3 bases; nucleotides outside the gene matches: 0. CDR1 is KGHSH, CDR2 LQKENI, per germline. The CDR3 covers 14 residues. The CDR3 DNA follows: TGTGCCAGCTCACCAGGGACAGGGACAGATACGCAGTATTTT. Translated, it gives CASSPGTGTDTQYF.

V gene TRBV15 combines with J gene TRBJ2-6; 9 bases agree with TRBD1. V dropped 8 bases and J dropped 3; count of bases not matched to a gene: 5. The germline V gene encodes CDR1 LNHNV and CDR2 YYDKDF (reference sequence). CDR3 length equals 15 residues. The CDR3 region is CATGQGSIGANVLTF. CDR3 DNA sequence: TGTGCCACCGGACAGGGGTCGATTGGGGCCAACGTCCTGACTTTC.

V and J are TRBV18 and TRBJ1-2; D remains unclear. The V end was cut by 2 bases, the J end by 14 bases, with 12 bases between. Germline-derived CDR1 and CDR2 are KGHSH and LQKENI. The length of the CDR3 is 11 residues. The CDR3 bases are TGTGCCAGCTCACCAGGCGGGGTATGGACCTTC. Translating it yields CASSPGGVWTF.

V is TRBV7-9 and J is TRBJ1-1; D uncertain. Germline V gene sequence: CDR1 SEHNR, CDR2 FQNEAQ (reference sequence). The CDR3 sequence is 13 residues long. Between the trimmed V and J ends, which lost 3 bases and 4 bases, there was a span of 9 bases. The CDR3 sequence: CASSFGQSTEAFF. CDR3 nucleotide sequence: TGTGCCAGCAGCTTTGGGCAGAGCACTGAAGCTTTCTTT.

The V call is TRBV7-9, the J call TRBJ1-5; possibly TRBD1 for D (5 bases). V was cut by 4 bases and J by 3 bases, with 13 bases left in between. Germline V lookup: CDR1 SEHNR, CDR2 FQNEAQ (reference sequence). CDR3 length: 15 residues. CDR3 nucleotides: TGTGCCAGCAGCTCGTCTGGGGGGGTCAATCAGCCCCAGCATTTT. This codes for CASSSSGGVNQPQHF.

The V and J genes are TRBV6-5 and TRBJ2-3; D unclear. The CDR3 sequence is 14 residues long. In germline, CDR1 is MNHEY, CDR2 SVGAGI. Trimming removed 6 bases at V and 6 bases at J, with 16 bases between. DNA of the CDR3: TGTGCCAGCAGCCCCGCCGGGTCCGGCGATACGCAGTATTTT. As protein: CASSPAGSGDTQYF.